The clone carrying this T cell receptor (beta chain) was detected many times. These data belong to a study of T-cell reconstitution after alpha-beta-depleted transplantation in children. Molecular barcoding with unique molecular identifiers was used for the TCRbeta library. TCRdb reprocessed the PCR reads via MiXCR and lists one record per CDR3 protein. The sample consists of 490,000 or so distinct CDR3 sequences, approximately 13% of them appearing once. The CDR3 length is 12 residues. The V gene lost 3 bases and the J gene lost 12 bases, with 12 bases spanning the gap. The V call is TRBV12-3 or TRBV12-4, the J call TRBJ2-1; no firm D call. The TCR sequence derives from a human donor who donated a stem cell graft to a child with combined immunodeficiency. Here the sequenced sample was PBMCs from the stem cell graft donor, taken from the stem cell graft. CDR3 residues: CASSFGRRTQFF. CDR3 coding DNA: TGTGCCAGCAGTTTCGGCCGTAGGACGCAGTTCTTC.